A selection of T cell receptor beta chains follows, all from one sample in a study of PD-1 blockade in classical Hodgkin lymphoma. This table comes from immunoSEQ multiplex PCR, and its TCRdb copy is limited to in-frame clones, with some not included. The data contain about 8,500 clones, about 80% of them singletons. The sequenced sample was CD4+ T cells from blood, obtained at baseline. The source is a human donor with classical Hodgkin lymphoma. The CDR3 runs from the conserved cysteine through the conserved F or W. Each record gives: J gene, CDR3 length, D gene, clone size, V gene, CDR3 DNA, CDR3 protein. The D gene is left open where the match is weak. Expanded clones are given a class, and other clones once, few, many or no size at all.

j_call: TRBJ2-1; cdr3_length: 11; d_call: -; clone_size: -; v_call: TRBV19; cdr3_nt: TGTGCCAGTAGTAGGGGGAATGAGCAGTTCTTC; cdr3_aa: CASSRGNEQFF
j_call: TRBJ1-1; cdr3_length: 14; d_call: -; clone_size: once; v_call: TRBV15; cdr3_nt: TGTGCCACCAGCAGAGTTCAGGGAGCCACTGAAGCTTTCTTT; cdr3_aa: CATSRVQGATEAFF
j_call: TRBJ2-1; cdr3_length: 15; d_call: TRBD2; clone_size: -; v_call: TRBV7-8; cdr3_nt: TGTGCCAGCAGCCCCCGGGACGGGCGGGGGAATGAGCAGTTCTTC; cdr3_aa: CASSPRDGRGNEQFF
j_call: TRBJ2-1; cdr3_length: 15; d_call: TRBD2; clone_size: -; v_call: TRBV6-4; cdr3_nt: TGTGCCAGCAGTGCCTGGACTAGCGGACTGCTGGAGCAGTTCTTC; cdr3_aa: CASSAWTSGLLEQFF
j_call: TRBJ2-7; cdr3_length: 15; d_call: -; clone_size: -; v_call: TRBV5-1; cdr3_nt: TGCGCCAGCACTCGGTATGGCGGCACCTCCTACGAGCAGTACTTC; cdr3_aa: CASTRYGGTSYEQYF
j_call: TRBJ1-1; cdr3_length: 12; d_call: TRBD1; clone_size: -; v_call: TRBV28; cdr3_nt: TGTGCCAGCAGGTCAGGGGGGTATGAAGCTTTCTTT; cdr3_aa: CASRSGGYEAFF
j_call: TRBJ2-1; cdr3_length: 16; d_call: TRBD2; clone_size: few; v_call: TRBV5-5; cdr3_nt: TGTGCCAGCAGCCCACAGGCGGGAGTATCTTACAATGAGCAGTTCTTC; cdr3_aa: CASSPQAGVSYNEQFF
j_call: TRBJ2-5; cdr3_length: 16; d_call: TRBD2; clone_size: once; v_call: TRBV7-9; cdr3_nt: TGTGCCAGCAGCTTAGCGACTAGCGGGAGTCGCGAGACCCAGTACTTC; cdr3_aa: CASSLATSGSRETQYF
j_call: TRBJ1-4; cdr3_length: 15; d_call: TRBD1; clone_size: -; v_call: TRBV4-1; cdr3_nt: TGCGCCAGCAGCCTAACCGGGACAGGGTTTGAAAAACTGTTTTTT; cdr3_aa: CASSLTGTGFEKLFF
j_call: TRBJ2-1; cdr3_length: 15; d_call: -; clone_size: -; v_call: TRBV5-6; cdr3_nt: TGTGCCAGCAGCAGAGCGGGTGGAGTGGGTAATGAGCAGTTCTTC; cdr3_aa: CASSRAGGVGNEQFF
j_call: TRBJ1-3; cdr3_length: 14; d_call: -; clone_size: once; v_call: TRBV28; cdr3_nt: TGTGCCAGCAGTTTACTAGGGACTGGAAACACCATATATTTT; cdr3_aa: CASSLLGTGNTIYF
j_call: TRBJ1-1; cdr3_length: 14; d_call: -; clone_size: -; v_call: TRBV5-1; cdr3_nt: TGCGCCAGCAGCTCGATTGCCGGGACGGCAGAAGCTTTCTTT; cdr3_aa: CASSSIAGTAEAFF
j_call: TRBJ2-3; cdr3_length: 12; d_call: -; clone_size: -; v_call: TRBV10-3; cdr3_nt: TGTGCCATTGGAGTTAGCACAGATACGCAGTATTTT; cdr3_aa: CAIGVSTDTQYF
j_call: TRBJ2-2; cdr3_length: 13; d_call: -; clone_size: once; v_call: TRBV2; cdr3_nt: TGTGCCAGCAGTGAAGCCCATACCGGGGAGCTGTTTTTT; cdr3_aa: CASSEAHTGELFF
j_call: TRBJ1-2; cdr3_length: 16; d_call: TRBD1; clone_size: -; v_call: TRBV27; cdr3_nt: TGTGCCAGCAGCTCCCTTCAAACCCGGACAGGGGAGGGTTACACCTTC; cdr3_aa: CASSSLQTRTGEGYTF
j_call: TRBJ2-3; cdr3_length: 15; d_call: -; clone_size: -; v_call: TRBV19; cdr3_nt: TGTGCCAGTGGGGACCCGGGCCCCTCAGCAGATACGCAGTATTTT; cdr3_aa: CASGDPGPSADTQYF
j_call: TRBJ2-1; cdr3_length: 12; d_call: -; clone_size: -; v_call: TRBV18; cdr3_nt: TGTGCCAGCTCAATCCAGTACAATGAGCAGTTCTTC; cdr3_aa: CASSIQYNEQFF
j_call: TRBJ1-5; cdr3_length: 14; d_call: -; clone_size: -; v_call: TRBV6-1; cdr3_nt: TGTGCCGCATCCGCCGCGGCTACCAATCAGCCCCAGCATTTT; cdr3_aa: CAASAAATNQPQHF
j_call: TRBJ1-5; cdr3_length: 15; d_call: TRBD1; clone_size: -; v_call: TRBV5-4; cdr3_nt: TGTGCCTACAGAGGGGGAGGGGGCTACAATCAGCCCCAGCATTTT; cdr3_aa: CAYRGGGGYNQPQHF
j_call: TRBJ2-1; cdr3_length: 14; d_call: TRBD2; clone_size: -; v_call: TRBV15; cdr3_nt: TGTGCCACCAGCATCCCCCTAGCGGGAACTGAGCAGTTCTTC; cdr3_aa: CATSIPLAGTEQFF
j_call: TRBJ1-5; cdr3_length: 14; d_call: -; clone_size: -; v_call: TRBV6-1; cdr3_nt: TGTGCCAGCAGTGAAGGAGTGGGCAATCAGCCCCAGCATTTT; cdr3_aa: CASSEGVGNQPQHF
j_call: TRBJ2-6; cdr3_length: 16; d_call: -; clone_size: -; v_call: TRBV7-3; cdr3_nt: TGTGCCAGCAGCCCACTAAGCGGTCCTGGGGCCAACGTCCTGACTTTC; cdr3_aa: CASSPLSGPGANVLTF
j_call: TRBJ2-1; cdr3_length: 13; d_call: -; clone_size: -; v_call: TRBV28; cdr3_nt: TGTGCCAGCAGTTTAGGAACTCGAGATGAGCAGTTCTTC; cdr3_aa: CASSLGTRDEQFF
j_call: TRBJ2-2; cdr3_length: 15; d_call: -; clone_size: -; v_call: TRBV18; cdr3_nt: TGTGCCAGCTCACCAGAACAGGGTACCACCGGGGAGCTGTTTTTT; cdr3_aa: CASSPEQGTTGELFF
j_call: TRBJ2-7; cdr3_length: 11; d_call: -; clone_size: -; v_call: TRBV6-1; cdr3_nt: TGTGCCAGCAGGACCACTCGGGAGCAGTACTTC; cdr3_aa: CASRTTREQYF
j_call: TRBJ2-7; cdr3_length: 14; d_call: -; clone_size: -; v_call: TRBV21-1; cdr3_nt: TGTGCCAGCAGCAAAGACGGAGCCCCCTACGAGCAGTACTTC; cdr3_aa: CASSKDGAPYEQYF
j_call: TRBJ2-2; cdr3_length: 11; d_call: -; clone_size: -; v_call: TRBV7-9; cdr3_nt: TGTGCCAGCCCGGATTCCGGGGAGCTGTTTTTT; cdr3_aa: CASPDSGELFF
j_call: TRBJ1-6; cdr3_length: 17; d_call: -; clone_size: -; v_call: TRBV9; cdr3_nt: TGTGCCAGCAGCGCCGGGACCGAACGGTCCTATAATTCACCCCTCCACTTT; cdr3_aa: CASSAGTERSYNSPLHF
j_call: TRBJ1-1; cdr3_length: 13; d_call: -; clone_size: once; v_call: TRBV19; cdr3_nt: TGTGCCAGTTGGTTGAGGGGCGGCACTGAAGCTTTCTTT; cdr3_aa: CASWLRGGTEAFF
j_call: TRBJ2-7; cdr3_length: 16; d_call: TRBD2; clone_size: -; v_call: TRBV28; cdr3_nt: TGTGCCAGCAGCCAGAACGCGGCGGGGGGGAGGAGGGAGCAGTACTTC; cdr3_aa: CASSQNAAGGRREQYF
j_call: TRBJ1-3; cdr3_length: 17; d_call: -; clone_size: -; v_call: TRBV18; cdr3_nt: TGTGCCAGCTCACCGATGACAGCCTCGACCTCTGGAAACACCATATATTTT; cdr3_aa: CASSPMTASTSGNTIYF
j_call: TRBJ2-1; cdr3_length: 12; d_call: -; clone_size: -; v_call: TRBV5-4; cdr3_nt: TGTGCCAGCAGCTTCATCGGGAATGAGCAGTTCTTC; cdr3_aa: CASSFIGNEQFF
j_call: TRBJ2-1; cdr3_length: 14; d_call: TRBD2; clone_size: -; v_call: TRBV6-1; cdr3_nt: TGTGCCAGCAGCTCTAGCGGGAGAGGCAATGAGCAGTTCTTC; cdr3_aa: CASSSSGRGNEQFF
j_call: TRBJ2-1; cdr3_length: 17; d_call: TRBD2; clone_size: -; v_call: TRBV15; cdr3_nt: TGTGCCACCAGCAGAGTGGTGGGCGCGGGAGGGCCAGGTGAGCAGTTCTTC; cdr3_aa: CATSRVVGAGGPGEQFF
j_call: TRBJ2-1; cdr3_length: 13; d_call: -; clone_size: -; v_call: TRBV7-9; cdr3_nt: TGTGCCAGCAGCTTACACGAGAGCAATGAGCAGTTCTTC; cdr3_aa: CASSLHESNEQFF
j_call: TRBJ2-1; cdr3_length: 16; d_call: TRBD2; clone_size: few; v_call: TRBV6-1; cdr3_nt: TGTGCCAGCAGTGAACGGGGGGGGAGGGTAGCCAATGAGCAGTTCTTC; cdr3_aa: CASSERGGRVANEQFF
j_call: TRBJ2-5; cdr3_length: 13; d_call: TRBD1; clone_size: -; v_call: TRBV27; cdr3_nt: TGTGCCAGCAGTTTGACAGGGCCAGAGACCCAGTACTTC; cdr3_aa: CASSLTGPETQYF
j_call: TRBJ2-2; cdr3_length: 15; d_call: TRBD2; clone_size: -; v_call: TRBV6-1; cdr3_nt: TGTGCCAGCCTGAGAGCGGGAGGGAACACCGGGGAGCTGTTTTTT; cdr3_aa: CASLRAGGNTGELFF
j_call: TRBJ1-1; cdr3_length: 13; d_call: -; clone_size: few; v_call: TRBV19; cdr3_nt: TGTGCCAGTAGTTTGCAGGGTGGTACTGAAGCTTTCTTT; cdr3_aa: CASSLQGGTEAFF
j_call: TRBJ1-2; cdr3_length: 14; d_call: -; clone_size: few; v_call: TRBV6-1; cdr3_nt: TGTGCCAGCAGTGAAGCTCTGGCCAACTATGGCTACACCTTC; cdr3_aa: CASSEALANYGYTF
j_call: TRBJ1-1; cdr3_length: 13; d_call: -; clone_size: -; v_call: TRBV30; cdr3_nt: TGTGCCTTGGGGGTTGAGACGGCCACTGAAGCTTTCTTT; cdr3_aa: CALGVETATEAFF
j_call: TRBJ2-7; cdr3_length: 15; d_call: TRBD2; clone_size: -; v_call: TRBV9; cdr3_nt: TGTGCCAGCAGCGTAGCGGGGGGGGCGGGCTACGAGCAGTACTTC; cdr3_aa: CASSVAGGAGYEQYF
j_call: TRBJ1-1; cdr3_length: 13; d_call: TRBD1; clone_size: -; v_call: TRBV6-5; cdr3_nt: TGTGCCAGCAGTCGACAGGGGATGACTGAAGCTTTCTTT; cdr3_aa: CASSRQGMTEAFF
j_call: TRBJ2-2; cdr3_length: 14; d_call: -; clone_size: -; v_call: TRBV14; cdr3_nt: TGTGCCAGCAGACCGGGAGTATGGACCGGGGAGCTGTTTTTT; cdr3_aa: CASRPGVWTGELFF